The source of this TCR beta chain is a study of T cell responses to AZD1222 COVID-19 vaccine. Notes on this clone: Its antigen is as yet unknown.

Profiling relied on immunoSEQ multiplex PCR, and the TCRdb table lists in-frame clones only, not all of them. The sample holds roughly 150,000 clones; about 91% are singletons and the top ten take 4% to 5.5%. Germline lookup yields CDR1 MGHDK and CDR2 SYGVNS. The CDR3 runs to 14 residues. V lost 5 bases, J lost 0 bases, and 5 bases lay in between. Whole-study results and caveats: Repertoire sampling occurred only after the peak T cell response. The span of vaccine-associated CD4 TCRs extended across spike, with dominance at 160-218 and 743-854. Spike-specific TCR depth and breadth grew after two AZD1222 doses.

This specimen consisted of peripheral blood, obtained on day 0 of AZD1222 vaccination. This receptor was taken from an adult in good health. The chain has TRBV25-1 and TRBJ1-6; D uncertain. The CDR3, as DNA: TGTGCCAGCAGTCACGGCTCCTATAATTCACCCCTCCACTTT. It specifies CASSHGSYNSPLHF.